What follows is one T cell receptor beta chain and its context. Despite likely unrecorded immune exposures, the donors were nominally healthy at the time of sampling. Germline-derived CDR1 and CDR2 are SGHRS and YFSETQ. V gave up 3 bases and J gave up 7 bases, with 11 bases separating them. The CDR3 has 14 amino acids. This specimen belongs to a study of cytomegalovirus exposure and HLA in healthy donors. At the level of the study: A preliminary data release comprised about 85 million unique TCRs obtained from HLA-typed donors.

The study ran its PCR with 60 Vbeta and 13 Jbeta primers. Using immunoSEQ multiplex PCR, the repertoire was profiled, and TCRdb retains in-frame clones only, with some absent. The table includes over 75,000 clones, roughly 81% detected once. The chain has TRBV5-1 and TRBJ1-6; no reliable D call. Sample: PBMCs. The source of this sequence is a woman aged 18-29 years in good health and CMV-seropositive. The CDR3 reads CASSWKTENSPLHF. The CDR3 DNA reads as TGCGCCAGCAGCTGGAAAACGGAGAATTCACCCCTCCACTTT.